The 10 T cell receptor beta chains reported below all come from one sample, sequenced in a study of blood T cell repertoires in COVID-19 (dated by TCRdb to 2020 to 2021). The protocol used for the library was the immunoSEQ multiplex PCR assay. The clones in this table, taken by TCRdb from immuneACCESS, are in-frame only. Not every clone is retained; where verified, under half of the shortfall comes from an unresolved V gene, and the cause of the rest is unknown. The sample records roughly 300,000 clones, more than 85% of which are singletons. The top ten constitute more than 0.8% of the sample. Specimen: PBMCs or T cells enriched from blood (not recorded which). The receptors derive from a woman in her twenties or thirties who had recovered from COVID-19.

In nucleotides, the CDR3 is TGTGCCAGCCTTTCGGGACAGGGTGGTGAAAAACTGTTTTTT. Its translation: CASLSGQGGEKLFF. The chain carries TRBV28 and TRBJ1-4; 9 bases are a match to TRBD1. CDR3 length: 14 amino acids. Germline assignment: CDR1 MDHEN and CDR2 SYDVKM. Unmatched junction bases numbered 8, after V lost 8 bases and J lost 7 bases.

The chain combines TRBV29-1 with TRBJ2-5; the D gene is possibly TRBD2 (6 bases). Germline V CDR1 and CDR2: SQVTM, ANQGSEA. The CDR3 has 13 residues. Trimming took off 5 bases at V and 1 base at J, with 11 bases between the two ends. The CDR3 DNA is TGCAGCGTTAGGAGGGGTCCCCAAGAGACCCAGTACTTC. Its protein is CSVRRGPQETQYF.

This clone was observed a few times. The rearrangement joins TRBV11-2 to TRBJ2-3; perhaps TRBD1 as D (6 bases). The CDR3 runs 14 residues. V lost 1 base, J lost 1 base, and 6 bases lay in between. Germline CDR1 SGHAT, CDR2 FQNNGV. The CDR3 protein is CASSLAGGTDTQYF. The CDR3 DNA reads as TGTGCCAGCAGCTTAGCAGGGGGCACAGATACGCAGTATTTT.

J is TRBJ1-1 and V is TRBV5-1; D ambiguous. The ends were cut back, 4 bases at V and 0 bases at J, with 7 bases in the middle. Per the germline V gene, CDR1 is SGHRS and CDR2 is YFSETQ. The CDR3 covers 13 residues. The chain's CDR3 is CASSEEVNTEAFF. The CDR3 DNA reads as TGCGCCAGCAGCGAGGAAGTGAACACTGAAGCTTTCTTT.

The gene calls are TRBV5-3 and TRBJ1-6; D is perhaps TRBD1 (6 bases). TRBV5-3 is identified as an open reading frame with a role that is uncertain. V was pared by 1 base and J by 4 bases, with 9 bases between. The CDR3 is 15 residues long. The DNA of the CDR3 is TGTGCCAGAAGCTTGCGCGGACAGTATAATTCACCCCTCCACTTT. It yields the protein CARSLRGQYNSPLHF.

This rearrangement joins TRBV30 to TRBJ2-3; 9 positions agree with TRBD2. Trimming at V came to 4 bases and at J to 6 bases, leaving 11 bases not matched to a gene. CDR1 is GTSNPN, CDR2 SVGIG, per germline (reference sequence). This CDR3 has 15 residues. Here the CDR3 DNA reads TGTGCCTGGATTTTAGGCGGGGGGGCATACGATACGCAGTATTTT. Its translation: CAWILGGGAYDTQYF.

Only a few counts were recorded for this clone. The chain is built from TRBV28 and TRBJ1-3; D gene unclear. Between the trimmed V and J ends, which lost 5 bases and 1 base, there was a span of 12 bases. Germline CDR1 is MDHEN and CDR2 is SYDVKM. The CDR3 extends over 15 amino acids. CDR3: CASSSGFSSGNTIYF. CDR3 DNA: TGTGCCAGCAGTAGCGGGTTCAGTTCTGGAAACACCATATATTTT.

The gene calls are TRBV28 and TRBJ1-6, with a possible D match to TRBD1 (6 bases). Trimming pared 5 bases from V and 9 bases from J, leaving 14 bases between. Germline V gives CDR1 MDHEN, CDR2 SYDVKM. The CDR3 consists of 14 residues. CDR3 nucleotides: TGTGCCAGCAGTGACTCCAGGGGTAGTTCACCCCTCCACTTT. Its translation: CASSDSRGSSPLHF.

V gene TRBV4-3 combines with J gene TRBJ1-2, with 7 bases lining up with TRBD1. Germline CDR1 LGHNA, CDR2 YSLEER. Losses at the gene ends were 5 bases for V and 4 bases for J; bases not matched to a gene: 4. The CDR3 totals 13 residues. The CDR3 sequence: CASSARDSYGYTF. The CDR3 coding sequence is TGCGCCAGCAGCGCAAGGGACAGCTATGGCTACACCTTC.

The V and J genes are TRBV5-6 and TRBJ1-1; TRBD1 agrees at 8 bases. Germline assignment: CDR1 SGHDT and CDR2 YYEEEE. Germline trimming cut 4 bases from V and 1 base from J; bases unmatched to any gene: 9. The length of the CDR3 is 16 residues. CDR3 residues: CASSPDRVRWNTEAFF. The CDR3 DNA follows: TGTGCCAGCAGCCCGGACAGGGTCAGATGGAACACTGAAGCTTTCTTT.